Detailed here is one TCR beta chain. This entry comes from a study of blood T cell repertoires in COVID-19. Study-level background: Donors in the United States, Italy and Spain gave samples during acute or convalescent COVID-19.

Germline-derived CDR1 and CDR2 are LGHNA and YSLEER. Trimming removed 3 bases at V and 0 bases at J, with 6 bases between. The length of the CDR3 is 14 residues. As processed by the authors: Reference gene primer amplification gave nucleated cell count estimates. TCRdb's copy holds only in-frame clones and misses some; the assay was immunoSEQ multiplex PCR. V and J calls and clone size are copied from that table; D and trimming were computed from the DNA. The top ten clones hold roughly 9.1% of a sample with about 170,000 clones, around four fifths of them seen once. Sequencing was done on a sample of peripheral blood. The TCR sequence derives from a woman over 75 with active or convalescent COVID-19. V is TRBV4-3 and J is TRBJ1-3; D is undetermined. CDR3 DNA sequence: TGCGCCAGCAGCCAGGGAGACTCTGGAAACACCATATATTTT. The encoded protein is CASSQGDSGNTIYF.